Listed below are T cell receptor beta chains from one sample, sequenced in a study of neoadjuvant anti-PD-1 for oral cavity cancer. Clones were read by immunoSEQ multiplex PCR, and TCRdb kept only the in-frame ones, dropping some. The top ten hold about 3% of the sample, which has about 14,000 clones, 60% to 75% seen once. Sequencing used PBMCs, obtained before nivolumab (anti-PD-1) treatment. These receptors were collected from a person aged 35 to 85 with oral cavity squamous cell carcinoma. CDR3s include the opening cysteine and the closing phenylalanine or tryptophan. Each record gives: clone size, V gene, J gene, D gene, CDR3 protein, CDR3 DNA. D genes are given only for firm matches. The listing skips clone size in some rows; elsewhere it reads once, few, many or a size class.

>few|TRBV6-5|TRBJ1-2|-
CASRDSVGGGYTF
TGTGCCAGCAGGGATTCCGTGGGTGGTGGCTACACCTTC
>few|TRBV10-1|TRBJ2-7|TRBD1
CASSRDSSNSEQYF
TGCGCCAGCAGCCGGGACAGCTCCAACTCCGAGCAGTACTTC
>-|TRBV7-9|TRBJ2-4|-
CASSLTTLGAKNIQYF
TGTGCCAGCAGCTTAACAACCCTAGGGGCCAAAAACATTCAGTACTTC
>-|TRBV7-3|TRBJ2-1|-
CASSLGGLVGNEQFF
TGTGCCAGCAGCTTGGGTGGGCTAGTTGGCAATGAGCAGTTCTTC
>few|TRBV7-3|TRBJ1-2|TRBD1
CASSFGTGDGYTF
TGTGCCAGCAGCTTCGGGACAGGGGATGGCTACACCTTC
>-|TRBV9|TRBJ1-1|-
CASSFSEGRGRTEAFF
TGTGCCAGCAGCTTCTCGGAGGGGCGAGGAAGGACTGAAGCTTTCTTT
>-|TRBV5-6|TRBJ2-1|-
CASSLGLHYNEQFF
TGTGCCAGCAGCCTAGGACTCCACTACAATGAGCAGTTCTTC
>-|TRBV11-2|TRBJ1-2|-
CASSLASANYGYTF
TGTGCCAGCAGCTTAGCCTCTGCTAACTATGGCTACACCTTC
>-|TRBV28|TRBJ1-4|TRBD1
CASTRDRGEKLFF
TGTGCCAGCACCCGGGACAGGGGAGAAAAACTGTTTTTT
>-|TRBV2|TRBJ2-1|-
CASSEKGLRSSYNEQFF
TGTGCCAGCAGTGAAAAGGGACTTCGGAGCTCCTACAATGAGCAGTTCTTC
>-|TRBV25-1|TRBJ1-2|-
CASSVGVYGYTF
TGTGCCAGCAGCGTTGGAGTCTATGGCTACACCTTC
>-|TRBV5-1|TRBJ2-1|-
CASSLRTQEWDEQFF
TGCGCCAGCAGCTTGCGGACCCAGGAATGGGATGAGCAGTTCTTC
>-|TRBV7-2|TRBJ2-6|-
CASSLGLAGANVLTF
TGTGCCAGCAGCTTAGGACTGGCAGGGGCCAACGTCCTGACTTTC
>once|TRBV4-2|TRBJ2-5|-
CASSQETGGQETQYF
TGTGCCAGCAGCCAAGAAACGGGCGGCCAAGAGACCCAGTACTTC
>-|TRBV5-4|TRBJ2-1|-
CASSLEGRVNEQFF
TGTGCCAGCAGCTTGGAGGGCCGAGTGAATGAGCAGTTCTTC
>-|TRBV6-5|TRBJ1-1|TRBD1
CASRDRDRNTEAFF
TGTGCCAGCAGGGACCGGGACAGGAACACTGAAGCTTTCTTT
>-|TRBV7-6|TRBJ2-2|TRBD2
CASSSGTRVVTGELFF
TGTGCCAGCAGCTCCGGGACTAGAGTCGTCACCGGGGAGCTGTTTTTT
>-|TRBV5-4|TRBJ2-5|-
CASSPDYQETQYF
TGTGCCAGCAGCCCAGACTACCAAGAGACCCAGTACTTC
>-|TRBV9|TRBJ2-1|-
CASSVGGVDGDEQFF
TGTGCCAGCAGCGTAGGAGGGGTGGATGGGGATGAGCAGTTCTTC
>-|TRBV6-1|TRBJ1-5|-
CASMSRGNQPQHF
TGTGCCAGCATGTCTCGGGGAAATCAGCCCCAGCATTTT
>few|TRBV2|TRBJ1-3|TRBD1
CASSEGTGNSGNTIYF
TGTGCCAGCAGTGAAGGGACAGGGAACTCTGGAAACACCATATATTTT
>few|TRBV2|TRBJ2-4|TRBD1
CASSAGGGWRHIQYF
TGTGCCAGCAGTGCAGGGGGCGGTTGGAGGCACATTCAGTACTTC
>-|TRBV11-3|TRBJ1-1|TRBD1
CASSKQGDTEAFF
TGTGCCAGCAGCAAACAGGGGGACACTGAAGCTTTCTTT
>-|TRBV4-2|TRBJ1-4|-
CASSQEVGGANEKLFF
TGTGCCAGCAGCCAAGAAGTGGGGGGAGCGAATGAAAAACTGTTTTTT
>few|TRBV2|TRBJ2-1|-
CASRQGYGEQFF
TGTGCCAGCAGACAGGGTTACGGTGAGCAGTTCTTC
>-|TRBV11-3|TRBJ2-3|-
CASSPGLGSADTQYF
TGTGCCAGCAGCCCGGGACTCGGGAGCGCAGATACGCAGTATTTT
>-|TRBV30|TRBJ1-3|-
CAWKVLFSGNTIYF
TGTGCCTGGAAAGTGCTTTTCTCTGGAAACACCATATATTTT
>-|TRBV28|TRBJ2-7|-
CASSWEHRESSYEQYF
TGTGCCAGCAGTTGGGAACATAGGGAAAGTTCCTACGAGCAGTACTTC
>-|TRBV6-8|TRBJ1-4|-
CASSLIGGNEKLFF
TGTGCCAGCAGTTTGATAGGGGGAAATGAAAAACTGTTTTTT
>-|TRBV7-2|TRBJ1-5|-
CASSLWVRGNQPQHF
TGTGCCAGCAGCTTATGGGTGCGGGGCAATCAGCCCCAGCATTTT
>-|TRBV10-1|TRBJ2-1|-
CASTEPYNEQFF
TGCGCCAGCACAGAGCCTTACAATGAGCAGTTCTTC
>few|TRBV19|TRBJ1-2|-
CASSWQSRYGYTF
TGTGCCAGTAGTTGGCAGTCCCGCTATGGCTACACCTTC
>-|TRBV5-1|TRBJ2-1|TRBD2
CASKKREGPYNEQFF
TGCGCCAGCAAAAAGCGGGAGGGCCCTTACAATGAGCAGTTCTTC
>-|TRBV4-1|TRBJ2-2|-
CASKGGRNTGELFF
TGCGCCAGCAAAGGGGGGCGGAACACCGGGGAGCTGTTTTTT
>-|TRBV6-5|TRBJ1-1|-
CASSYSTQAGAEAFF
TGTGCCAGCAGTTACTCGACGCAGGCTGGGGCTGAAGCTTTCTTT
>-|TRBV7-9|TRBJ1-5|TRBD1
CASSSGQGHQPQHF
TGTGCCAGCAGCTCAGGACAGGGCCATCAGCCCCAGCATTTT
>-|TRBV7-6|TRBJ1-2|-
CASSPRTEPNYGYTF
TGTGCCAGCAGCCCCAGGACGGAACCTAACTATGGCTACACCTTC
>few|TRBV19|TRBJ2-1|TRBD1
CASSPRQGPLFF
TGTGCCAGTAGTCCTCGACAGGGCCCTTTATTCTTC
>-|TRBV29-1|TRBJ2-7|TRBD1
CSVYGTGIYEQYF
TGCAGCGTTTATGGGACAGGGATCTACGAGCAGTACTTC
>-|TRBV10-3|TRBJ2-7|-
CAISAGDWYKKLDEQYF
TGTGCCATCAGCGCAGGGGATTGGTACAAGAAACTAGACGAGCAGTACTTC
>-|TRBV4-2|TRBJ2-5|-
CASSQAPGVKETQYF
TGTGCCAGCAGCCAAGCGCCGGGGGTTAAGGAGACCCAGTACTTC
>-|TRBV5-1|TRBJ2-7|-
CASSKSSGDYEQYF
TGCGCCAGCAGCAAGAGTAGCGGAGACTACGAGCAGTACTTC
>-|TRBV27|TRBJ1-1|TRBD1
CASSSRGVTEAFF
TGTGCCAGCAGTTCCAGGGGGGTCACTGAAGCTTTCTTT
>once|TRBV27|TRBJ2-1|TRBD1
CASSNDRAGAYNEQFF
TGTGCCAGCAGTAACGACAGGGCCGGAGCCTACAATGAGCAGTTCTTC
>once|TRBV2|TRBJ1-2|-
CASSEGRSNNYGYTF
TGTGCCAGCAGTGAAGGCCGTTCGAATAACTATGGCTACACCTTC
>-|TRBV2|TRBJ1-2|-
CASSVGNYGYTF
TGTGCCAGCAGTGTTGGCAACTATGGCTACACCTTC
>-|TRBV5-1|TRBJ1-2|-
CASTPGHGVPYGYTF
TGCGCCAGCACCCCGGGGCACGGAGTCCCATATGGCTACACCTTC
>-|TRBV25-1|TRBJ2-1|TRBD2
CASRGWERDAYNEQFF
TGTGCCAGCAGGGGGTGGGAGCGGGACGCTTACAATGAGCAGTTCTTC
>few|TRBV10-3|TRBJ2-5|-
CAISEKWETQYF
TGTGCCATCAGTGAGAAGTGGGAGACCCAGTACTTC
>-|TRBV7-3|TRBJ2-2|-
CASSLNSYGELFF
TGTGCCAGCAGCTTAAATAGTTACGGGGAGCTGTTTTTT
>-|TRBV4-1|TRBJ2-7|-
CASSQRRYYEQYF
TGCGCCAGCAGCCAACGCAGATACTACGAGCAGTACTTC